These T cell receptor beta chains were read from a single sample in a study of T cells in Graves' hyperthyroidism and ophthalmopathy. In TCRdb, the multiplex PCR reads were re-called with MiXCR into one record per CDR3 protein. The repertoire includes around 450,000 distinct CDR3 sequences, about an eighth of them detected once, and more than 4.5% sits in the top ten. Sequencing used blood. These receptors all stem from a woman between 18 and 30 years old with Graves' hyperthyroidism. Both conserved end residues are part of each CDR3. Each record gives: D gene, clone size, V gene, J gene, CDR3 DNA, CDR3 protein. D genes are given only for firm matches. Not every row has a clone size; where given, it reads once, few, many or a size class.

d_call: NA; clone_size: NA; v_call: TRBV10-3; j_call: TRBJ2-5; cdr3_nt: TGTGCCATCGGCCGACAGACCGAAGAGACCCAGTACTTC; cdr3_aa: CAIGRQTEETQYF
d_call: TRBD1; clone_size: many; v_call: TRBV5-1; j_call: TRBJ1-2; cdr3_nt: TGCGCCAGCAGCTGGACCCAGGGGGCGGCTTATGGCTACACCTTC; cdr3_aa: CASSWTQGAAYGYTF
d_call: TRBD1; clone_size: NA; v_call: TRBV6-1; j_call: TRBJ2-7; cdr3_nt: TGTGCCAGCGGGACAGGGGGCCCCGCCTACGAGCAGTACTTC; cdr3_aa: CASGTGGPAYEQYF
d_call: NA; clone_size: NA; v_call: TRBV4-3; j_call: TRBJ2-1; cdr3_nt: TGCGCCAGCAGCCTGCCGGGACACGGGTTCTACAATGAGCAGTTCTTC; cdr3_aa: CASSLPGHGFYNEQFF
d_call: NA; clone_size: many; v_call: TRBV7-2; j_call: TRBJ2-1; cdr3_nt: TGTGCCACCCGCCCGGGACGGAGCTCCTACAATGAGCAGTTCTTC; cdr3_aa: CATRPGRSSYNEQFF
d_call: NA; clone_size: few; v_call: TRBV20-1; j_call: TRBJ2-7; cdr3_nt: TGCAGTGCTAGAGATCAAGGCGGAGTCGCCTACGAGCAGTACTTC; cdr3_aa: CSARDQGGVAYEQYF
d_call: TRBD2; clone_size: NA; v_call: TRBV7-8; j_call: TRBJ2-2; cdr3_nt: TGTGCCAGCATCAGACTAGCGGGAGGGTCCGGGGAGCTGTTTTTT; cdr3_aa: CASIRLAGGSGELFF
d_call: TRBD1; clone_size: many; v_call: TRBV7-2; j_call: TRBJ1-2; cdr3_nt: TGTGCCAGCAGCCCAAAGGCTGGGACAGGGATCTATGGCTACACCTTC; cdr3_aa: CASSPKAGTGIYGYTF
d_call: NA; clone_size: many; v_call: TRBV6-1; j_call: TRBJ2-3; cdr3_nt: TGTGCCGTCCTAGTTGCAGATACGCAGTATTTT; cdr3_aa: CAVLVADTQYF
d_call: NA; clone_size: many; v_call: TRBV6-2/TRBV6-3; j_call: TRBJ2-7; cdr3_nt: TGTGCCAGCAGTTACTGGGACCCGGCGGGCTACGAGCAGTACTTC; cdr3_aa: CASSYWDPAGYEQYF
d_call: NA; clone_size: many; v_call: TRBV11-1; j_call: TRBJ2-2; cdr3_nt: TGTGCCAGCACCCCTGGAAATAGCCCACTGTGGACCGGGGAGCTGTTTTTT; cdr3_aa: CASTPGNSPLWTGELFF
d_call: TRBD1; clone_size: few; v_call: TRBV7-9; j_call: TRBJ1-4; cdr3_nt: TGTGCCAGCAGCTTTCCGCTGACCGGGACAGGGACCGGAGGAGGTGAAAAACTGTTTTTT; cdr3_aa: CASSFPLTGTGTGGGEKLFF
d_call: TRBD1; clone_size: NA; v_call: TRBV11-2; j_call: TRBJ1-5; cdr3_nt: TGTGCCAGCAGCCCCGAGGGGGCGGGTCAGCCCCAGCATTTT; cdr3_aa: CASSPEGAGQPQHF
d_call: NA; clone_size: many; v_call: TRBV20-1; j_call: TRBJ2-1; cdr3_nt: TGCAGTGCTAGTCTTCTGGGCTCCTACAATGAGCAGTTCTTC; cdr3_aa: CSASLLGSYNEQFF
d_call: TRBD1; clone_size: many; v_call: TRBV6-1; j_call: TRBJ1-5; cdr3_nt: TGTGCCAGCAGCCAACAGGGGGCAGGGCAGCCCCAGCATTTT; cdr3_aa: CASSQQGAGQPQHF
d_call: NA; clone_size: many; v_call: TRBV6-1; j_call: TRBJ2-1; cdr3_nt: TGTGCCAGCAGTCTCAGGGAATCCTACAATGAGCAGTTCTTC; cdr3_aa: CASSLRESYNEQFF
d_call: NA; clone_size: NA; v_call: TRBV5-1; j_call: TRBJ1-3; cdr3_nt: TGCGCCAGCAGCCAGGATGCAGGTGGCTCAAACACCATATATTTT; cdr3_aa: CASSQDAGGSNTIYF
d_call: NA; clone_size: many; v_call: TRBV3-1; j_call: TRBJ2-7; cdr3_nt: TGTGCCAGCAGCCAAGCTCCTTTCGGACTGGGACCCTACGAGCAGTACTTC; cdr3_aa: CASSQAPFGLGPYEQYF
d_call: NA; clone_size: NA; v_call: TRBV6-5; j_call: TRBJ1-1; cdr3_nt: TGTGCCAGCGGTTACATCGGGGGGAACACTGAAGCTTTCTTT; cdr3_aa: CASGYIGGNTEAFF
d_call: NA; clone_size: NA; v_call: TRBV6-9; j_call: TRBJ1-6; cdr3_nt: TGTGCCAGCAGTTACGTGGGCAATTTACCCCTCCACTTT; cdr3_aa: CASSYVGNLPLHF
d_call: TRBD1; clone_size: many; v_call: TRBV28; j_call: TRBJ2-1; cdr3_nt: TGTGCCAGCAGCCCCGGGGACAGGGTTCGGGGGGATGAGCAGTTCTTC; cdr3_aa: CASSPGDRVRGDEQFF
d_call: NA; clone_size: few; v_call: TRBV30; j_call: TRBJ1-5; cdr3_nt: TGTGCCTGGAGTCCAGGGGTTTCCAATCAGCCCCAGCATTTT; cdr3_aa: CAWSPGVSNQPQHF
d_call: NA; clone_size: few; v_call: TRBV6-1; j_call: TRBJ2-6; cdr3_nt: TGTGCCAGCAGTAAAACGCGACGAGGCTCTGGGGCCAACGTCCTGACTTTC; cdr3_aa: CASSKTRRGSGANVLTF
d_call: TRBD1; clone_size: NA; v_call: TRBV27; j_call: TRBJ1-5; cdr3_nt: TGTGCCAGCAGCGACAGGGGGCTTAACCAGCCCCAGCATTTT; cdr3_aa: CASSDRGLNQPQHF
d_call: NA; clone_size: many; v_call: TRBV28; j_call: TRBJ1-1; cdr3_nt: TGTGCCAGCAGTCCCGGGATTCGGTATGGTCACACTGAAGCTTTCTTT; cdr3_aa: CASSPGIRYGHTEAFF
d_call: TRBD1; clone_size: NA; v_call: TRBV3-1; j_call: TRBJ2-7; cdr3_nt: TGTGCCAGCAGCCAAGGTCTGGTCAGGGGGTTCGAGCAGTACTTC; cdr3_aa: CASSQGLVRGFEQYF
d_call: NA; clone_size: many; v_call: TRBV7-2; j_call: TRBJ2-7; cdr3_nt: TGTGCCAGCAGCTTAGAGTTGACGGCCCCCGAGCAGTACTTC; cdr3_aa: CASSLELTAPEQYF
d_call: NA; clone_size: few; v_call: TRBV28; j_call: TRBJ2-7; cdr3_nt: TGTGCCAGCAGTACGCCAATGGACAGAGCCTACGAGCAGTACTTC; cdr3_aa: CASSTPMDRAYEQYF
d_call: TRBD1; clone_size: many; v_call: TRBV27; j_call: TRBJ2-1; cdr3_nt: TGTGCCAGCAGTCTCGACAGGGCCTCCTACAATGAGCAGTTCTTC; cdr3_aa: CASSLDRASYNEQFF
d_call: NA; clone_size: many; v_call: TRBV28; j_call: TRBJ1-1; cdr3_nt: TGTGCCAGCAGCTTTACCTACACCCTGAACACTGAAGCTTTCTTT; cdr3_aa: CASSFTYTLNTEAFF
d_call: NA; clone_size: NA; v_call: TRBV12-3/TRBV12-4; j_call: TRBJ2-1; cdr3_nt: TGTGCCAGCAGTTTGGGGGGACCTAACAATGAGCAGTTCTTC; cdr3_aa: CASSLGGPNNEQFF
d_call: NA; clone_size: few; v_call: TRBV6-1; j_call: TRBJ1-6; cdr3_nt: TGTGCCAGCAGCCGGCGGACAGATACCGATTCACCCCTCCACTTT; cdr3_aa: CASSRRTDTDSPLHF
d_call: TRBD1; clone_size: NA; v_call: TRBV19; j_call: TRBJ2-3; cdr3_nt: TGTGCCAGTAGTTCCTTGACAGGGGAAGACGATACGCAGTATTTT; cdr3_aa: CASSSLTGEDDTQYF
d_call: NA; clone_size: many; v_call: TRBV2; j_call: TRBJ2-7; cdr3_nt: TGTGCCAGCAGTGAACTAGCGGGACAGGGCTACGAGCAGTACTTC; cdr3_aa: CASSELAGQGYEQYF
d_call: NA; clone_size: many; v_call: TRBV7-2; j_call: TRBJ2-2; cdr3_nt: TGTGCCAGCAGCTTAGTCCCTGGGGGCACCGGGGAGCTGTTTTTT; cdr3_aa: CASSLVPGGTGELFF
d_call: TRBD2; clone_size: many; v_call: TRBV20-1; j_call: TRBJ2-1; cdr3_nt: TGCAGTGCAACTACGGTTAGCGGGAGCCACAATGAGCAGTTCTTC; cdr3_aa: CSATTVSGSHNEQFF
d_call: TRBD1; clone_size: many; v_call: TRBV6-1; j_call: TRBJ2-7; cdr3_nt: TGTGCCAGCAGCCTGGACAGGGCCCGCGAGCAGTACTTC; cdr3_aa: CASSLDRAREQYF
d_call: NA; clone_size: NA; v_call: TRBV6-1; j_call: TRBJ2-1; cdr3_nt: TGTGCCAGCAGTGAGGGGACACGTAACTACAATGAGCAGTTCTTC; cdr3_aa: CASSEGTRNYNEQFF
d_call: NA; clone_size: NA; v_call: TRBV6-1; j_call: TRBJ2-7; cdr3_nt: TGTGCCAGCACCGAAGCAGGGTTAGGTCGCTCCCCCTACGAGCAGTACTTC; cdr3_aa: CASTEAGLGRSPYEQYF
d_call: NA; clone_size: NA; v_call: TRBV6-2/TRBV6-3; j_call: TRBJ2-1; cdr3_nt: TGTGCCAGCAGTTCTCGAAGAAACTCCTACAATGAGCAGTTCTTC; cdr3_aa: CASSSRRNSYNEQFF
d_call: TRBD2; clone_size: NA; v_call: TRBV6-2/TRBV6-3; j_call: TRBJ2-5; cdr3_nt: TGTGCCAGCAGTTCAGGACTAGCGGGCCAAGAGACCCAGTACTTC; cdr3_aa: CASSSGLAGQETQYF
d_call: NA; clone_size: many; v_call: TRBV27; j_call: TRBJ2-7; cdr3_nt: TGTGCCAGCAGTTTGGGTATGGGGGCATCCTACGAGCAGTACTTC; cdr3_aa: CASSLGMGASYEQYF
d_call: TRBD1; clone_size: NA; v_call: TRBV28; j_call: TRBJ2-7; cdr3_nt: TGTGCCAGCAGTTTTCCACAGGGGCAGTTTTACGAGCAGTACTTC; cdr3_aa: CASSFPQGQFYEQYF
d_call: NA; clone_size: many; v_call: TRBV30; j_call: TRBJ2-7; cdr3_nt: TGTGCCTGGAGTGGAGACCACATGGGTGGGGAGCAGTACTTC; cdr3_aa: CAWSGDHMGGEQYF
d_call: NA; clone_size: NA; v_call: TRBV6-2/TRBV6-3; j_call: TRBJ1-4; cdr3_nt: TGTGCCAGCAGTTACCCCACTAATGAAAAACTGTTTTTT; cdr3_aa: CASSYPTNEKLFF
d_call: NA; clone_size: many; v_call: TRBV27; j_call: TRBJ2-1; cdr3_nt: TGTGCCAGCAGCTTAAGCGGGTCATACAATGAGCAGTTCTTC; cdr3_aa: CASSLSGSYNEQFF
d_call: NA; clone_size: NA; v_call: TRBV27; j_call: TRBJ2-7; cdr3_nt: TGTGCCAGCTCCCACCGGACGGCCCCCTACGAGCAGTACTTC; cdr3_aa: CASSHRTAPYEQYF
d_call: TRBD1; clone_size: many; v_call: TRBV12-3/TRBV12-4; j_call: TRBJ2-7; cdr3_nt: TGTGCCAGCAGTTTGACAGGGGAAAAGCAGTACTTC; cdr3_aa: CASSLTGEKQYF